The source of this T cell receptor (beta chain) is a study of blood T cell repertoires in COVID-19. In the study overall: The United States, Italy and Spain provided the acute and convalescent COVID-19 samples. Sample material is recorded as cDNA or gDNA derived from T cells, B-cell-depleted T cells, or PBMCs.

Study processing details: Amplifying reference gene primers gave estimates of nucleated cell counts. The table came from immunoSEQ multiplex PCR; TCRdb's copy has only in-frame clones and leaves some out. V and J calls and clone size are copied from that table; D and trimming were computed from the DNA. The sample has some 240,000 clones, around 87% seen once. This clone was observed a handful of times. The sample taken for sequencing was peripheral blood. The receptor was isolated from a man in his sixties who had recovered from COVID-19.

This CDR3 reads CASSLAGRAGQPQHF. The DNA for the CDR3 is TGCGCCAGCAGCTTGGCCGGCAGGGCGGGACAGCCCCAGCATTTT. The chain carries TRBV5-1 and TRBJ1-5, with a possible D match to TRBD1 (5 bases). Germline values: CDR1 SGHRS, CDR2 YFSETQ. Trimming shortened V by 0 bases and J by 7 bases, and 14 bases separated the two germline ends. The CDR3 is made up of 15 amino acids.